This T cell receptor (beta chain) was retrieved from a study of CD8 T cells in ankylosing spondylitis. Findings and limits, study-wide: In reactive arthritis synovial fluid and blood, some motif variants had been reported before. Disease-linked clones were reportedly significantly enriched in matched ankylosing spondylitis synovial fluid. Among TCR beta sequences, a motif of under 10 highly homologous variants appeared characteristic of ankylosing spondylitis blood.

As concerns this clonotype: Its antigen is unknown.

A quantitative 5'-RACE method, one with molecular barcodes, was used to make TCR beta libraries. TCRdb recomputed calls from the 5' RACE reads with MiXCR, one row per CDR3 protein. This table holds about 400,000 distinct CDR3 sequences, around 22% found once. The V gene end was trimmed by 0 bases and the J gene end by 1 base; junction bases not matched to a gene: 5. The CDR3 is 16 amino acids. Germline CDR1 and CDR2: DFQATT and SNEGSKA (reference sequence). The chain has TRBV20-1 and TRBJ2-1, with 8 bases that match TRBD2. This TCR derives from a male donor with ankylosing spondylitis. The specimen sequenced was blood, either unsorted or a sorted T cell fraction (not recorded which). CDR3 bases: TGCAGTGCTAGAGACCCCATAGCGGGGTCCTACAATGAGCAGTTCTTC. The encoded protein is CSARDPIAGSYNEQFF.